The 14 T cell receptor beta chains given below trace back to one sample, sequenced in a study of control samples from healthy donors and cancer patients. Libraries were prepared by immunoSEQ multiplex PCR; TCRdb keeps only in-frame clonotypes and omits some of them. The sample records 100,000 to 150,000 clones, over 85% being singletons. The source material was blood. Every receptor here comes from a young man in good health.

The chain employs TRBV7-9 and TRBJ1-6; D uncertain. CDR1 SEHNR and CDR2 FQNEAQ come from the germline V gene (reference sequence). V was clipped by 4 bases and J by 8 bases, with 9 bases between them. The CDR3 length is 13 residues. Here the CDR3 DNA reads TGTGCCAGCAGCTACAGCAGATATTCACCCCTCCACTTT. Encoded protein: CASSYSRYSPLHF. The variable domain in full, completed from reference TRBV7-9 and TRBJ1-6, reads DTGVSQNPRHKITKRGQNVTFRCDPISEHNRLYWYRQTLGQGPEFLTYFQNEAQLEKSRLLSDRFSAERPKGSFSTLEIQRTEQGDSAMYLCASSYSRYSPLHFGNGTRLTVT.

The rearrangement joins TRBV5-1 to TRBJ1-1, with 7 bases matching TRBD1. This CDR3 contains 14 residues. Trimming at V came to 6 bases and at J to 0 bases, leaving 5 bases not matched to a gene. From germline, CDR1 is SGHRS and CDR2 YFSETQ. The CDR3 sequence: CASTGTAMNTEAFF. CDR3 in DNA: TGCGCCAGCACAGGGACAGCCATGAACACTGAAGCTTTCTTT. The variable domain in full, with the rest retrieved from reference TRBV5-1 and TRBJ1-1, is KAGVTQTPRYLIKTRGQQVTLSCSPISGHRSVSWYQQTPGQGLQFLFEYFSETQRNKGNFPGRFSGRQFSNSRSEMNVSTLELGDSALYLCASTGTAMNTEAFFGQGTRLTVV.

The chain combines TRBV7-6 with TRBJ2-5, with D possibly being TRBD1 (6 bases). There are 14 residues in the CDR3. Trimming removed 0 bases at V and 5 bases at J, with 10 bases between. Germline V gene sequence: CDR1 SGHVS, CDR2 FNYEAQ. CDR3 amino acids: CASSLASGAETQYF. CDR3 DNA: TGTGCCAGCAGCTTAGCCTCAGGGGCGGAGACCCAGTACTTC.

The V call is TRBV21-1, the J call TRBJ1-4. TRBV21-1 is marked as a pseudogene. There are 14 residues in the CDR3. The CDR3 region has the DNA TGTGCCAGCAAGAGGGTCCAGGGAGGGGAAAAACTGTTTTTT. This sequence encodes CASKRVQGGEKLFF.

The chain couples TRBV28 to TRBJ1-1; TRBD1 might be the D (5 bases). V was shortened by 5 bases and J by 2 bases, with 18 bases between the two germline ends. The V gene's germline CDR1 is MDHEN and CDR2 SYDVKM. The CDR3 runs 16 residues. CDR3 sequence reads: CASSPTGAWGNTEAFF. The CDR3 DNA follows: TGTGCCAGCAGTCCTACAGGTGCCTGGGGCAACACTGAAGCTTTCTTT.

This sequence joins TRBV27 and TRBJ1-1, with D possibly matching TRBD1 (5 bases). The CDR3 covers 13 residues. V was pared by 6 bases and J by 1 base, with 9 bases between. The germline CDR1 and CDR2 sequences are MNHEY and SMNVEV (reference sequence). This CDR3 reads CASSGHSNTEAFF. In DNA form, the CDR3 reads TGTGCCAGCAGCGGACACTCGAACACTGAAGCTTTCTTT.

Notes on this clone: This specimen includes other DNA sequences encoding the same CDR3. The chain links TRBV18 to TRBJ1-1; the match to TRBD1 covers 8 bases. V was clipped by 2 bases and J by 2 bases; unmatched bases: 4. The CDR3 loop spans 15 amino acids. In germline, CDR1 is KGHSH, CDR2 LQKENI. CDR3: CASSPGGTGNTEAFF. The CDR3 DNA reads as TGTGCCAGCTCACCAGGGGGGACAGGTAACACTGAAGCTTTCTTT.

V usage is TRBV14 and J usage is TRBJ2-2; D uncertain. V lost 9 bases to trimming and J lost 2 bases, with 13 bases between them. CDR1 is SGHDN and CDR2 is FVKESK in the germline V gene. This CDR3 region has 14 residues. CDR3 residues: CASQPDFNTGELFF. In nucleotides, the CDR3 is TGTGCCAGTCAACCGGATTTCAACACCGGGGAGCTGTTTTTT. The variable domain in full, completed from reference TRBV14 and TRBJ2-2, reads EAGVTQFPSHSVIEKGQTVTLRCDPISGHDNLYWYRRVMGKEIKFLLHFVKESKQDESGMPNNRFLAERTGGTYSTLKVQPAELEDSGVYFCASQPDFNTGELFFGEGSRLTVL.

This chain connects TRBV7-7 to TRBJ2-5, with D possibly being TRBD1 (6 bases). Germline V gives CDR1 SSHAT, CDR2 FNYEAQ (reference sequence). Trimming stripped 5 bases from V and 5 bases from J, with 12 bases between. The CDR3 runs 13 residues. The CDR3 loop is CASSPYRVETQYF. CDR3 nucleotide sequence: TGTGCCAGCAGCCCTTACAGGGTTGAGACCCAGTACTTC.

The V call is TRBV6-1, the J call TRBJ1-5; 9 positions match TRBD1. CDR1 is MNHNS and CDR2 is SASEGT in the germline V gene. Trimming took 2 bases from V and 4 from J; bases not matched to a gene: 9. The CDR3 spans 17 residues. The CDR3 DNA is TGTGCCAGCAGTGAAAGAGTTGGGACAGGGCGAAATCAGCCCCAGCATTTT. This codes for CASSERVGTGRNQPQHF.

The table lists this clone with a count of one. The rearrangement links TRBV2 to TRBJ1-1; 10 nucleotides agree with TRBD1. From germline, CDR1 is SNHLY and CDR2 FYNNEI. The CDR3 sequence is 16 residues long. V shed 6 bases, J shed 0 bases, and the junction held 7 bases outside the gene matches. The CDR3 DNA reads as TGTGCCAGCAGGCCCGGGACAGGGGCTATGAACACTGAAGCTTTCTTT. Residues: CASRPGTGAMNTEAFF.

The chain carries TRBV11-3 and TRBJ2-7; D possibly matches TRBD1 or TRBD2 (5 bases each). The germline CDR1 and CDR2 sequences are SGHNT and YENEEA. The CDR3 totals 14 residues. Trimming left V 1 base short and J 3 bases short, with 10 bases between. Written as DNA, the CDR3 is TGTGCCAGCAGCTTAGGGTCGGGGCTCTACGAGCAGTACTTC. Protein sequence: CASSLGSGLYEQYF.

The chain recombines TRBV4-1 with TRBJ1-1; perhaps TRBD1 as D (5 bases). Germline V gives CDR1 MGHRA, CDR2 YSYEKL. CDR3 length: 13 amino acids. The V and J ends lost 3 bases and 10 bases respectively, with 15 bases between them. The chain's CDR3 is CASSQSGSTGAFF. Here the CDR3 DNA reads TGCGCCAGCAGCCAGTCAGGGTCTACAGGAGCTTTCTTT.

The V call is TRBV10-3, the J call TRBJ1-2; D not certain. V dropped 6 bases and J dropped 2 bases, with 16 bases sitting between them. The length of the CDR3 is 15 residues. The germline CDR1 and CDR2 sequences are ENHRY and SYGVKD. Here the CDR3 DNA reads TGTGCCATCAGGGGAGGGAGAGGTCGCAACTATGGCTACACCTTC. Translation: CAIRGGRGRNYGYTF.